The TCR beta chain described here comes from a study of T-cell reconstitution after alpha-beta-depleted transplantation in children. Overall study findings and caveats: Alpha-beta T cells about two months after transplant reportedly derived from several hundred expanded graft clones. T-cell counts and diversity were attributed mostly to newly produced T cells one year after transplant.

Library preparation (for TCRbeta) was performed with unique molecular identifiers. TCRdb reprocessed the PCR reads via MiXCR and lists one record per CDR3 protein. Among a few hundred thousand distinct CDR3 sequences, about a quarter were seen once, and the ten largest hold 30% to 40%. Germline loops: CDR1 MGHRA, CDR2 YSYEKL. This CDR3 region has 16 residues. V lost 4 bases and J lost 4; bases outside the gene matches: 4. A few counts support this clonotype. Its antigen is currently unknown. Material: PBMCs, obtained before TCRalphabeta/CD19-depleted stem cell transplant. The clonotype was recovered from a boy less than two years old with Wiskott-Aldrich syndrome, due to receive a stem cell transplant. This rearrangement joins TRBV4-1 to TRBJ2-2; 12 bases are shared with TRBD2. CDR3 bases: TGCGCCAGCAGCCTAGGGACTAGCGGGTTCACCGGGGAGCTGTTTTTT. Its protein is CASSLGTSGFTGELFF.